The next 3 T cell receptor beta chains were all read from a single sample in a study of CD8 T cells in Susac syndrome. Reverse transcription of roughly 0.5 to 1 ug RNA was carried out with random hexamers. TCRdb itself ran the immunoSEQ multiplex PCR reads through MiXCR, one entry per CDR3 protein. The sample lists about 150,000 distinct CDR3 sequences, around 95% occurring once. The sample was CD4+ T cells from PBMCs. These receptors were collected from a human donor with Susac syndrome.

The V call is TRBV20-1, the J call TRBJ2-1; no firm D call. The CDR3 runs to 13 residues. CDR1 and CDR2 from the germline V gene are DFQATT and SNEGSKA (reference sequence). Trimming cost V 6 bases and J 1 base, with 10 bases left between them. CDR3 loop: CSAQTKSYNEQFF. In DNA, the CDR3 is TGCAGTGCCCAGACGAAATCCTACAATGAGCAGTTCTTC.

The chain employs TRBV20-1 and TRBJ2-1, with 9 positions matching TRBD2. V was clipped by 6 bases and J by 3 bases; unmatched bases: 6. CDR1 and CDR2 (germline): DFQATT, SNEGSKA (reference sequence). CDR3 length: 14 amino acids. This CDR3 is CSADLSGSYNEQFF. The CDR3 DNA sequence: TGCAGTGCAGACCTTAGCGGGAGCTACAATGAGCAGTTCTTC.

The chain recombines TRBV20-1 with TRBJ2-1; 11 positions agree with TRBD2. The junction had 10 bases not matched to a gene; V was cut back by 6 bases and J by 12 bases. Per the germline V gene, CDR1 is DFQATT and CDR2 is SNEGSKA (reference sequence). This CDR3 comprises 13 residues. The CDR3 DNA is TGCAGTGCCTCGACTAGCGGGAAAGGGAGGCAGTTCTTC. Translated, it gives CSASTSGKGRQFF.